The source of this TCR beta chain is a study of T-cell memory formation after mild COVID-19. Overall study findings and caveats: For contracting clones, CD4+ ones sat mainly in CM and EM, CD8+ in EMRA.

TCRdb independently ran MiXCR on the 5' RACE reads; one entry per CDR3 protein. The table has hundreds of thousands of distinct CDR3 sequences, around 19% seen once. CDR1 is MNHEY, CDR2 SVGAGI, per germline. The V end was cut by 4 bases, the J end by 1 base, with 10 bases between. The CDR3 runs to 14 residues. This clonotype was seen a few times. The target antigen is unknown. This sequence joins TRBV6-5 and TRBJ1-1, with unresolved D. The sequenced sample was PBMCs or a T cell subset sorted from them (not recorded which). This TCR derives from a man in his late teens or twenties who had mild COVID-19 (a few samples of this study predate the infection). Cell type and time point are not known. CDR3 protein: CASSFPGENTEAFF. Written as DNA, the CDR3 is TGTGCCAGCAGTTTCCCAGGAGAGAACACTGAAGCTTTCTTT.